Listed here are 7 T cell receptor beta chains from one sample, sequenced in a study of T cell repertoires in cytomegalovirus infection (dated by TCRdb to about 2019). The antigens these receptors bind are not known. Sequenced on an Illumina HiSeq 1500. The public sequencing data were trimmed at Q25 with fastp and processed into clonotypes with MiXCR by TCRdb, which kept only in-frame beta chains. All rows with the same CDR3 protein become a single entry with the most common DNA and genes. Across this sample there are 700,000 to 900,000 distinct CDR3 sequences, with about 28% seen only once. The ten largest account for around 13% of the sample. The treatment or condition label of this sample denotes: in vitro stimulation with specific CMV peptide epitopes to enrich CMV-specific T cells. Source: cultured CD8+ T cells from PBMCs, taken from culture after CMV antigen stimulation. The receptors derive from a human donor in good health (CMV status not recorded). Some clones in this sample may be carry-over from other donors' samples.

This clonotype was picked up many times. The V gene is TRBV7-9, the J gene TRBJ2-1; 7 nucleotides line up with TRBD1. Germline V gene lookup returns CDR1 SEHNR and CDR2 FQNEAQ (reference sequence). The V and J ends lost 7 bases and 4 bases, in that order; junction bases with no gene match: 10. There are 15 residues in the CDR3. The CDR3 is CASTDRTVRYNEQFF. In DNA form, the CDR3 reads TGTGCCAGCACGGACAGGACCGTACGGTACAATGAGCAGTTCTTC.

This clonotype has only a few counts. The chain couples TRBV3-1 to TRBJ1-5; 8 bases map to TRBD1. J lost 5 bases, V lost 1 base, and 7 bases had no gene match. The CDR3 totals 16 residues. Germline-derived CDR1 and CDR2 are LGHDT and YNNKEL (reference sequence). The CDR3 bases are TGTGCCAGCAGCCAAGGGACAGGGTCAGGGGATCAGCCCCAGCATTTT. It encodes CASSQGTGSGDQPQHF.

V is TRBV29-1 and J is TRBJ2-2, with D perhaps TRBD2 (5 bases). CDR3 size: 12 residues. V lost 5 bases and J lost 6, with 10 bases in between. Germline values: CDR1 SQVTM, CDR2 ANQGSEA. The CDR3 sequence: CSVLGRAGELFF. DNA for the CDR3: TGCAGCGTTTTAGGGCGGGCCGGGGAGCTGTTTTTT.

This clonotype was recorded many times. The chain employs TRBV6-6 and TRBJ1-5, with D tentatively TRBD1 (6 bases). The CDR3 sequence is 14 residues long. Germline values: CDR1 MNHNY, CDR2 SVGAGI (reference sequence). V was clipped by 5 bases and J by 11 bases, with 19 bases between them. DNA for the CDR3: TGTGCCAGCAGTACAGGGCCCAACGGGGGGGCCCAGCATTTT. It yields the protein CASSTGPNGGAQHF.

This sequence joins TRBV2 and TRBJ1-2; TRBD1 agrees at 9 bases. This CDR3 is 15 amino acids long. Germline V gene data show CDR1 as SNHLY and CDR2 as FYNNEI. V trimming: 8 bases; J trimming: 7 bases; junction bases outside the gene matches: 14. CDR3: CASGGEMGTGSGYTF. The CDR3 DNA follows: TGTGCCAGCGGGGGGGAAATGGGGACAGGGAGTGGCTACACCTTC.

This clonotype came up many times. V and J are TRBV2 and TRBJ1-2; D gene ambiguous. The CDR3 consists of 15 residues. V lost 7 bases, J lost 3 bases, and 18 bases lay in between. The germline V gene has CDR1 SNHLY and CDR2 FYNNEI. The CDR3 nucleotides are TGTGCCAGCATAGGCCGGGCACGATACTACTATGGCTACACCTTC. Its translation is CASIGRARYYYGYTF. Filled out from reference TRBV2 and TRBJ1-2, the complete variable domain reads EPEVTQTPSHQVTQMGQEVILRCVPISNHLYFYWYRQILGQKVEFLVSFYNNEISEKSEIFDDQFSVERPDGSNFTLKIRSTKLEDSAMYFCASIGRARYYYGYTFGSGTRLTVV.

The chain combines TRBV5-1 with TRBJ2-1, with D hard to call. V was cut by 0 bases and J by 0 bases, with 16 bases left in between. The CDR3 consists of 18 residues. Germline values: CDR1 SGHRS, CDR2 YFSETQ. CDR3 in amino acids: CASSLVDGALGSYNEQFF. In DNA form, the CDR3 reads TGCGCCAGCAGCTTGGTGGACGGCGCTCTAGGCTCCTACAATGAGCAGTTCTTC.